The 13 T cell receptor beta chains below come from one sample, sequenced in a study of blood T cell repertoires in COVID-19. Method: immunoSEQ multiplex PCR; TCRdb's copy keeps in-frame clones and lacks some. The data contain about 210,000 clones, 80% of them singletons. Sequenced: PBMCs or T cells enriched from blood (not recorded which). Receptors were obtained from a man aged 25 to 45 with acute COVID-19.

This sequence joins TRBV4-1 and TRBJ2-2, with a tentative D call TRBD2 (6 bases). CDR3 length equals 15 residues. Germline V gene data show CDR1 as MGHRA and CDR2 as YSYEKL. Trimming shortened V by 2 bases and J by 6 bases, and 13 bases separated the two germline ends. The DNA of the CDR3 is TGCGCCAGCAGCCAACCCCAACCGGGGGCCGGGGAGCTGTTTTTT. Protein: CASSQPQPGAGELFF.

This clone came up many times. This chain links TRBV18 with TRBJ1-4; D perhaps matches TRBD1 (5 bases). The germline CDR1 and CDR2 sequences are KGHSH and LQKENI. The length of the CDR3 is 18 residues. Trimming took 1 base from V and 0 from J, leaving 15 bases between them. Here the CDR3 reads CASSPLGGSISTNEKLFF. The CDR3, as DNA: TGTGCCAGCTCACCACTTGGGGGGTCAATCTCAACTAATGAAAAACTGTTTTTT.

The chain combines TRBV12-3 or TRBV12-4 with TRBJ1-2; the D is unclear. This CDR3 contains 13 residues. V lost 1 base, J lost 8 bases, and 11 bases lay in between. The CDR3 bases are TGTGCCAGCAGTTTAGAGCCTTACCGGGGCTACACCTTC. This gives the protein CASSLEPYRGYTF.

This chain joins TRBV5-5 and TRBJ1-1; TRBD1 is a possible D gene (6 bases). Trimming removed 0 bases from V and 4 bases from J, with 13 bases in between. This CDR3 region has 15 residues. Germline V gene data show CDR1 as SGHKS and CDR2 as YYEKEE (reference sequence). This CDR3 reads CASSLATGRGTEAFF. CDR3 bases: TGTGCCAGCAGCTTGGCGACAGGTAGGGGCACTGAAGCTTTCTTT.

This clone was seen a few times. The V and J genes are TRBV4-1 and TRBJ2-7; 9 nucleotides match TRBD2. The CDR3 totals 14 residues. CDR1 and CDR2 (germline): MGHRA, YSYEKL. The J segment lost 6 bases and the V segment lost 4 bases, leaving 7 bases of the junction unmatched. In DNA, the CDR3 is TGCGCCAGCAGCCTAATAGCGGGGGCTACCGAGCAGTACTTC. Encoded protein: CASSLIAGATEQYF.

This clone was recorded only once. The CDR3 nucleotides are TGTGCCAGCATGAGAAGCGCCATCTATGGCTACACCTTC. Amino acid sequence: CASMRSAIYGYTF. The chain joins TRBV6-5 to TRBJ1-2; no reliable D call. Germline V gives CDR1 MNHEY, CDR2 SVGAGI. The CDR3 covers 13 residues. The V gene lost 7 bases and the J gene lost 4 bases, with 13 bases spanning the gap.

This clone was observed a single time. The chain carries TRBV27 and TRBJ1-1; a possible D gene is TRBD1 (5 bases). This CDR3 has 14 amino acids. V lost 6 bases to trimming and J lost 1 base, with 12 bases between them. CDR1 is MNHEY, CDR2 SMNVEV, per germline (reference sequence). The CDR3 nucleotides read TGTGCCAGCAGGGTTTCCGGGGGGAACACTGAAGCTTTCTTT. Its translation is CASRVSGGNTEAFF.

The chain combines TRBV5-1 with TRBJ2-1, with D maybe TRBD2 (6 bases). The CDR3 is 15 amino acids. CDR1 and CDR2 from the germline V gene are SGHRS and YFSETQ. Trimming removed 3 bases from V and 3 bases from J, with 13 bases in between. CDR3 DNA: TGCGCCAGCAGCTCTGGGGGTAGCGGCTACAATGAGCAGTTCTTC. Translated, it gives CASSSGGSGYNEQFF.

This clone was picked up one time. The J gene is TRBJ2-1, the V gene TRBV2; D ambiguous. With 7 bases removed from V and 4 bases from J, the gap between germline ends came to 11 bases. CDR1 SNHLY and CDR2 FYNNEI come from the germline V gene. The CDR3 has 13 residues. The CDR3 coding sequence is TGTGCCAGCAAATTTGAGGAATACAATGAGCAGTTCTTC. This sequence encodes CASKFEEYNEQFF.

This clone was seen once. The same CDR3 is also encoded by other DNA sequences in this sample. The chain uses TRBV5-1 and TRBJ1-1, with D hard to call. V was trimmed by 2 bases and J by 1 base, leaving 6 bases between them. Germline V lookup: CDR1 SGHRS, CDR2 YFSETQ. The CDR3 runs to 13 residues. The CDR3 sequence: CASSLQTNTEAFF. In DNA form, the CDR3 reads TGCGCCAGCAGCTTACAGACGAACACTGAAGCTTTCTTT. The whole variable domain, remainder taken from reference TRBV5-1 and TRBJ1-1, is KAGVTQTPRYLIKTRGQQVTLSCSPISGHRSVSWYQQTPGQGLQFLFEYFSETQRNKGNFPGRFSGRQFSNSRSEMNVSTLELGDSALYLCASSLQTNTEAFFGQGTRLTVV.

The chain has TRBV19 and TRBJ2-5; 9 bases match TRBD1. J gave up 4 bases and V 4 bases, and 7 bases lay outside the gene matches. CDR3 size: 15 residues. Germline V gene data show CDR1 as LNHDA and CDR2 as SQIVND (reference sequence). CDR3 DNA sequence: TGTGCCAGTAGTAACGGACAGGGGAGAGTAGAGACCCAGTACTTC. Translated, it gives CASSNGQGRVETQYF. Filled out from reference TRBV19 and TRBJ2-5, the complete variable domain reads DGGITQSPKYLFRKEGQNVTLSCEQNLNHDAMYWYRQDPGQGLRLIYYSQIVNDFQKGDIAEGYSVSREKKESFPLTVTSAQKNPTAFYLCASSNGQGRVETQYFGPGTRLLVL.

The gene calls are TRBV19 and TRBJ1-5; D gene uncertain. Trimming took off 5 bases at V and 6 bases at J, with 17 bases between the two ends. This CDR3 has 15 amino acids. The germline V gene encodes CDR1 LNHDA and CDR2 SQIVND (reference sequence). CDR3 residues: CASSGVREASQPQHF. CDR3 DNA sequence: TGTGCCAGTAGTGGGGTCCGGGAGGCAAGTCAGCCCCAGCATTTT. Together with reference TRBV19 and TRBJ1-5, the CDR3 gives the full variable domain: DGGITQSPKYLFRKEGQNVTLSCEQNLNHDAMYWYRQDPGQGLRLIYYSQIVNDFQKGDIAEGYSVSREKKESFPLTVTSAQKNPTAFYLCASSGVREASQPQHFGDGTRLSIL.

This clone was detected a few times. The chain is built from TRBV9 and TRBJ2-7; 9 bases map to TRBD1. Losses at the gene ends were 1 base for V and 3 bases for J; bases not matched to a gene: 5. CDR3 length: 15 residues. The germline gives CDR1 SGDLS, CDR2 YYNGEE. This chain's CDR3 is CASSVYVGQGYEQYF. The CDR3 DNA reads as TGTGCCAGCAGCGTATATGTGGGACAGGGCTACGAGCAGTACTTC.